This T cell receptor (beta chain) was sequenced for a study of blood T cell repertoires in COVID-19. This CDR3 contains 13 residues. CDR1 is MNHEY and CDR2 is SMNVEV in the germline V gene (reference sequence). V dropped 3 bases and J dropped 4 bases, with 7 bases sitting between them. Using immunoSEQ multiplex PCR, the repertoire was profiled, and TCRdb retains in-frame clones only, with some absent. The sample includes about 480,000 clones, approximately 88% of them seen just once. The gene calls are TRBV27 and TRBJ1-5; D call uncertain. The receptor's source is a woman aged 45-65 years with COVID-19, enrolled during active disease. Sequenced input: peripheral blood. CDR3 DNA sequence: TGTGCCAGCAGTTTTCTAGGTAATCAGCCCCAGCATTTT. As protein: CASSFLGNQPQHF.